This T cell receptor beta chain was sequenced for a study of response to subunit inactivated influenza vaccine (dated by TCRdb to between 2017 and 2018). Looking at the study overall: Deep quantitative T cell receptor repertoire profiling was used in the study to track responses to a trivalent subunit inactivated influenza vaccine.

There are 18 amino acids in the CDR3, from cysteine to phenylalanine inclusive. The DNA shown is the 54-base CDR3, in frame from base 1. V lost 4 bases and J lost 2 bases; the stretch between them is 18 bases long. CDR1 and CDR2 were assigned from the germline V gene (reference sequence) as SGHAT and FQDESV. What the work shows at the level of the full study, not this receptor alone: It was suggested by the authors that each seasonal influenza vaccination may recruit only a limited number of new T cells.

Libraries were constructed by RT-PCR. TCRdb shows the sequencer as Illumina HiSeq 2500. The public sequencing data were trimmed at Q25 with fastp and processed into clonotypes with MiXCR by TCRdb, which kept only in-frame beta chains. Entries are consolidated by CDR3 protein sequence, retaining the most common genes and DNA. For this sample the table gives some 550,000 distinct CDR3 sequences, of which under 30% were detected only once. Jointly, the top ten make up around 2.8% of the sample. Concerning this clonotype: Its cognate antigen has yet to be identified. Per-base quality was not reported, and no clone a single base away is much larger than it.

These same records also appear under a second study, on T cells expressing NK-cell markers. Per that second paper: TCR beta cDNA libraries were made by 5'RACE template switching that added a universal primer site and unique molecular identifiers. Three sorted T-cell subsets (CD3+CD56+NKG2C+, CD3+CD56+NKG2C- and CD3+CD56-NKG2C+) from fewer than 10 donors had their TCR beta-chain repertoires profiled. Among the eight sequenced donors, only one was HCMV-seronegative, while the other seven were HCMV-seropositive. In several experiments an anti-gammadeltaTCR antibody was added to restrict sorting to alphabetaTCR-expressing T cells. In 6 or 7 donors, the dominant CD3+CD56+NKG2C+ clonotypes ranked among the top 10 CD8+ clonotypes, making up roughly 1.0-8% of CD8+ T cells. Those dominant clonotypes were again the most abundant among CD3+CD56-NKG2C+ cells in several donors, at roughly 28.3-60.1%. It remained unclear whether the expanded NKG2C-expressing T cell clones were specific for HCMV antigens. The eight sequenced donors were randomly selected healthy volunteers, three men and five women. A commercial ELISA kit detecting HCMV-specific IgG in serum was used to determine HCMV serostatus. Ficoll density gradient centrifugation was used to isolate peripheral blood mononuclear cells from blood. Using Miltenyi isolation kits, CD4+ and CD8+ T cells were isolated from PBMC through magnetic immunoseparation. cDNA synthesis was primed from the TCR beta constant segment and was followed by two successive PCR amplification steps. The libraries were sequenced on Illumina HiSeq 2000/2500, MiSeq or NextSeq, producing 2 x 150 bp reads. MIGEC was used to demultiplex reads and group reads by UMI, and MiTCR was used to assemble and quantify clonotypes. To remove erroneous sequences, TCR cDNA sequences were retained only when supported by two or more reads. The tcR package was used for downstream repertoire analysis, and clonotypes were matched between fractions using CDR3 nucleotide sequence together with V segment. VDJmatch was used to annotate antigen specificity against VDJdb, with one amino acid substitution in CDR3 allowed.

The V and J genes are TRBV11-1 and TRBJ2-6, and perhaps TRBD1 as D gene, on 5 matching bases. The origin of this receptor is a man over 45 who received an inactivated influenza vaccine. Donor details come from another sample of the same person, matched by shared clones. Specimen: CD4+ T cells sorted from PBMCs, collected about 12 days after vaccination. The CDR3 here reads CASSSPIKQVTGANVLTF. The bases are TGTGCCAGCAGCTCCCCAATAAAACAGGTTACTGGGGCCAACGTCCTGACTTTC.